This TCR beta chain was documented in a study of cytomegalovirus exposure and HLA in healthy donors. Study as a whole: Ancestry clustering placed 70% to 85% of over 300 genotyped donors in the Caucasian-associated cluster. Overall study results and limits: At a 0.05 false discovery rate, a later analysis found about 17,000 TCR beta sequences to be associated with HLA alleles. The records held CMV serostatus as the only immune exposure information.

A remark on this clone: The target antigen is unknown.

The PCR had 60 Vbeta and 13 Jbeta primers. Libraries were prepared by immunoSEQ multiplex PCR; TCRdb keeps only in-frame clonotypes and omits some of them. The table has about 120,000 clones, around 76% seen once. This CDR3 has 15 residues. V was clipped by 0 bases and J by 7 bases, with 16 bases between them. Germline values: CDR1 SGDLS, CDR2 YYNGEE. Sequencing used PBMCs. This rearrangement joins TRBV9 to TRBJ1-2; a weak D match, TRBD1 (6 bases). The receptor's source is a man aged 60 to 69 in good health and CMV-seropositive. CDR3 nucleotides: TGTGCCAGCAGCGTAGAAGCCCAGGGGCGCGTTGGCTACACCTTC. It encodes CASSVEAQGRVGYTF.